The 12 T cell receptor beta chains presented below share a single source sample, sequenced in a study of T cells after yellow fever vaccination. TCRdb re-derived calls from the 5' RACE reads in MiXCR, one entry per CDR3 protein. The sample holds hundreds of thousands of distinct CDR3 sequences, roughly 14% seen once. This specimen was PBMCs, taken on the day of the yellow fever booster vaccination. The receptors were gathered from a man aged 30-40 years who received the YFV17D yellow fever vaccine.

This clonotype was seen more than once but under ten times. The J gene is TRBJ2-1, the V gene TRBV12-3 or TRBV12-4; TRBD2 is a possible D gene (6 bases). V was shortened by 6 bases and J by 5 bases, with 14 bases between the two germline ends. The CDR3 is 14 amino acids. The CDR3 here is CASRAGGTNNEQFF. CDR3 nucleotide sequence: TGTGCCAGCAGGGCGGGCGGGACGAACAATGAGCAGTTCTTC.

The V gene is TRBV20-1, the J gene TRBJ2-5; 9 positions match TRBD2. The length of the CDR3 is 13 residues. The J segment lost 5 bases and the V segment lost 3 bases, leaving 4 bases of the junction unmatched. CDR1 and CDR2 (germline): DFQATT, SNEGSKA (reference sequence). CDR3 sequence (DNA): TGCAGTGCTAGCCCTAGCGGGGAGGAGACCCAGTACTTC. Translated: CSASPSGEETQYF.

This clonotype came up a few times. The V and J genes are TRBV27 and TRBJ2-5, with D possibly matching TRBD2 (6 bases). Trimming took off 2 bases at V and 5 bases at J, with 9 bases between the two ends. This CDR3 has 13 residues. Per germline, CDR1 MNHEY and CDR2 SMNVEV (reference sequence). CDR3 loop: CASSLRERETQYF. CDR3 sequence (DNA): TGTGCCAGCAGTTTACGGGAGAGGGAGACCCAGTACTTC.

V usage is TRBV29-1 and J usage is TRBJ1-5; TRBD1 matches at 8 bases. Germline V gene sequence: CDR1 SQVTM, CDR2 ANQGSEA. This CDR3 is built from 15 residues. V dropped 4 bases and J dropped 4; count of bases not matched to a gene: 9. CDR3 coding DNA: TGCAGCGTTGCATCCGGGACAGGCCAAAATCAGCCCCAGCATTTT. Its translation is CSVASGTGQNQPQHF.

The V and J genes are TRBV27 and TRBJ1-5; D possibly corresponds to TRBD1 (6 bases). Looked up from germline, CDR1 is MNHEY and CDR2 is SMNVEV (reference sequence). V was shortened by 5 bases and J by 7 bases, with 15 bases between the two germline ends. The CDR3 loop spans 14 amino acids. The CDR3 sequence: CASSPGQLGQPQHF. The CDR3 DNA follows: TGTGCCAGCAGTCCCGGACAGTTGGGGCAGCCCCAGCATTTT.

This clonotype showed up just a few times. The rearrangement uses TRBV7-8 and TRBJ2-5; the D gene is possibly TRBD1 (6 bases). V lost 3 bases, J lost 5 bases, and 13 bases lay in between. From germline, CDR1 is SGHVS and CDR2 FQNEAQ. The CDR3 loop spans 14 amino acids. The CDR3 DNA is TGTGCCAGCAGCTTTACAGGGAATCTGGAGACCCAGTACTTC. Amino acids: CASSFTGNLETQYF.

This clonotype was detected only a few times. V and J are TRBV12-3 or TRBV12-4 and TRBJ2-1; 7 bases fit TRBD2. After removal of 10 bases from V and 7 bases from J, the junction contained 4 bases not matched to a gene. The CDR3 covers 11 residues. CDR3 amino acids: CATRGGNEQFF. CDR3 DNA sequence: TGTGCCACTCGGGGAGGGAATGAGCAGTTCTTC.

The chain couples TRBV21-1 to TRBJ2-1; the D call in the table, TRBD2, was not verified against the DNA. TRBV21-1 is a pseudogene. CDR3 length: 15 residues. The chain's CDR3 is CASSKGRTSGAEQFF. The CDR3 DNA follows: TGTGCCAGCAGCAAAGGGAGGACTAGCGGGGCTGAGCAGTTCTTC.

This rearrangement joins TRBV10-3 to TRBJ2-3; 9 bases agree with TRBD2. CDR1 and CDR2 (germline): ENHRY, SYGVKD. The CDR3 is made up of 14 amino acids. The ends lost 2 bases at V and 7 bases at J; junction bases unmatched: 4. For the CDR3, the DNA is TGTGCCATCAGTGAGAGTAGCGGGAGAAATACGCAGTATTTT. This codes for CAISESSGRNTQYF.

This clonotype was counted a few times. The gene calls are TRBV20-1 and TRBJ1-5, with D hard to call. The CDR3 contains 15 residues. Trimming shortened V by 3 bases and J by 0 bases, and 12 bases separated the two germline ends. The germline gives CDR1 DFQATT, CDR2 SNEGSKA (reference sequence). CDR3 nucleotide sequence: TGCAGTGCTAGGGGCCTCGGAAATAGCAATCAGCCCCAGCATTTT. This encodes CSARGLGNSNQPQHF.

This clonotype appeared a few times. The chain employs TRBV5-4 and TRBJ2-1, with 12 positions matching TRBD1. This CDR3 has 20 residues. In germline, CDR1 is SGHNT, CDR2 YYREEE (reference sequence). The V and J ends lost 0 bases and 8 bases, in that order; junction bases with no gene match: 18. The CDR3 region is CASSLGPGQGARAGVYEQFF. The CDR3 coding sequence is TGTGCCAGCAGCTTGGGCCCGGGACAGGGGGCGCGCGCGGGAGTGTATGAGCAGTTCTTC.

The chain employs TRBV9 and TRBJ1-1, with 11 nucleotides matching TRBD1. Germline trimming cut 5 bases from V and 9 bases from J; bases unmatched to any gene: 15. The CDR3 runs to 16 residues. From germline, CDR1 is SGDLS and CDR2 YYNGEE. The CDR3 is CASSPGGQGANWKAFF. The DNA of the CDR3 is TGTGCCAGCAGTCCTGGCGGACAGGGGGCGAATTGGAAAGCTTTCTTT.